This T cell receptor beta chain was profiled in a study of blood T cell repertoires in COVID-19. Whole-study context: Italy, Spain and the United States were the sources of the convalescent and acute COVID-19 samples. The cDNA or gDNA used as material had been derived from T cells, B-cell-depleted T cells, or PBMCs.

The length of the CDR3 is 16 residues. Germline V gene sequence: CDR1 LGHNA, CDR2 YSLEER. After removal of 0 bases from V and 10 bases from J, the junction contained 9 bases not matched to a gene. Under the authors' procedure: Quantification of nucleated cells was approximated via reference gene primer amplification. Profiling relied on immunoSEQ multiplex PCR, and the TCRdb table lists in-frame clones only, not all of them. From that table come the V and J calls and clone size; the DNA was used to work out D and trimming. The data hold roughly 40,000 clones, with approximately 70% observed a single time.

The TCR comes from an elderly man with acute or convalescent COVID-19. The chain combines TRBV4-3 with TRBJ2-1, with 10 bases matching TRBD2. The sequenced sample was peripheral blood. The CDR3 DNA sequence: TGCGCCAGCAGCCAAGATGGCCTAGCGGGGGACTTGGAGCAGTTCTTC. The encoded protein is CASSQDGLAGDLEQFF.